These T cell receptor beta chains were read from a single sample in a study of T cells in Graves' hyperthyroidism and ophthalmopathy. TCRdb fed the multiplex PCR reads into MiXCR, producing one record per CDR3 protein. The sample has around 570,000 distinct CDR3 sequences; 15% to 20% are singletons. The sequenced sample was blood. Every receptor here comes from a middle-aged man with Graves' ophthalmopathy. Both conserved end residues are trimmed from each CDR3.

V gene	J gene	CDR3 length	CDR3 protein
TRBV9	TRBJ2-5	12	ASSADRDQETQY
TRBV13	TRBJ2-3	14	ASSHPGLAFTDTQY
TRBV11-2	TRBJ2-7	10	ASSLGQGEQY
TRBV3-1	TRBJ2-3	13	ASSQDPLLTDTQY
TRBV5-1	TRBJ2-1	13	ASNSLAGVYNEQF
TRBV28	TRBJ1-5	11	ASSSGRWQPQH
TRBV27	TRBJ1-5	12	ASRSTGANQPQH
TRBV4-2	TRBJ2-5	15	ASSQGGTSGRGETQY
TRBV7-9	TRBJ2-5	14	ASSTPGKGVGETQY
TRBV29-1	TRBJ1-1	10	SVKGAVTEAF
TRBV20-1	TRBJ1-4	12	SARDPGHGEKLF
TRBV2	TRBJ2-5	11	ASRQVYQETQY
TRBV7-8	TRBJ1-2	12	ASSLDLSNYGYT
TRBV11-3	TRBJ2-7	10	ASSRGTNEQY
TRBV5-4	TRBJ1-2	12	ASSLEGYSYGYT
TRBV7-8	TRBJ2-5	13	ASSPPGGSKETQY
TRBV14	TRBJ2-1	14	ASSQGVGLQFNEQF
TRBV7-2	TRBJ2-1	14	ASSFNRGGRYNEQF
TRBV6-1	TRBJ1-5	14	ASSVGYGGGNQPQH
TRBV7-3	TRBJ2-7	15	ASSAKPRLRRAYEQY
TRBV7-2	TRBJ1-4	14	ASSLAPPGLNEKLF
TRBV29-1	TRBJ2-3	11	SVDRRISDTQY
TRBV18	TRBJ1-2	12	ASSPPQEFYGYT
TRBV4-1	TRBJ1-6	14	ASSQALGGANSPLH
TRBV5-1	TRBJ2-6	15	ASSLVAGGSGANVLT
TRBV9	TRBJ2-3	12	ASSFSGEADTQY
TRBV25-1	TRBJ1-2	12	ASSDLTGNYGYT
TRBV20-1	TRBJ2-1	16	SARSETSGRATYNEQF
TRBV7-2	TRBJ2-5	11	ASSLGSSETQY
TRBV7-6	TRBJ2-2	13	ASSRQGWGTGELF
TRBV20-1	TRBJ2-3	13	SARPPNTGTDTQY
TRBV6-5	TRBJ2-2	10	ASSYDGGELF
TRBV5-5	TRBJ2-7	12	ASRGTRSSYEQY
TRBV7-2	TRBJ2-1	13	ASSPPPVAYNEQF
TRBV6-2/TRBV6-3	TRBJ2-1	13	ASSSGQVGGYEQF
TRBV4-3	TRBJ2-7	13	ASSQDRSGTYEQY
TRBV2	TRBJ2-5	15	ASRGTSGRAGGETQY
TRBV12-3/TRBV12-4	TRBJ2-2	14	ASSFRLQGNTGELF
TRBV12-3/TRBV12-4	TRBJ2-1	9	ASSSFNEQF
TRBV28	TRBJ2-7	12	ASSFGDESYEQY
TRBV6-5	TRBJ1-1	13	ASSYGGHWNTEAF
TRBV20-1	TRBJ1-2	11	SAKESSSYGYT
TRBV4-1	TRBJ2-6	16	ASSLSGQGASGANVLT
TRBV19	TRBJ2-7	9	ATADSYEQY
TRBV7-2	TRBJ2-2	18	ASSFYICSASGTDTGELF
TRBV7-2	TRBJ2-2	14	ASRITSGSVWGELF
TRBV7-8	TRBJ1-5	12	ASKLIARDQPQH
TRBV7-8	TRBJ2-2	12	ASRRTGYTGELF
TRBV5-8	TRBJ2-3	12	ASSSGTGRDTQY
TRBV3-1	TRBJ2-2	14	SSSQVRGTWGGELF
TRBV7-2	TRBJ1-1	12	ASSLGFRDTEAF